The 12 T cell receptor beta chains below were found in one sample sequenced in a study of blood T cell repertoires in COVID-19. The table came from immunoSEQ multiplex PCR; TCRdb's copy has only in-frame clones and leaves some out. Of about 110,000 clones listed, 84% are singletons. The sample taken for sequencing was peripheral blood. These receptor sequences come from a human donor in a cohort sampled during active COVID-19.

In DNA, the CDR3 is TGTGCCAGCAGCTTAGGGCGGCGGCCCCAAGAGACCCAGTACTTC. Protein: CASSLGRRPQETQYF. The gene calls are TRBV7-8 and TRBJ2-5; D uncertain. Trimming stripped 1 base from V and 1 base from J, with 10 bases between. The CDR3 covers 15 residues. The germline gives CDR1 SGHVS, CDR2 FQNEAQ. The complete variable domain, with remaining parts taken from reference TRBV7-8 and TRBJ2-5, reads GAGVSQSPRYKVAKRGQDVALRCDPISGHVSLFWYQQALGQGPEFLTYFQNEAQLDKSGLPSDRFFAERPEGSVSTLKIQRTQQEDSAVYLCASSLGRRPQETQYFGPGTRLLVL.

This clone appeared once. This sequence joins TRBV10-3 and TRBJ2-3, with TRBD2 matching over 11 bases. Germline CDR1 reads ENHRY; CDR2 reads SYGVKD. CDR3 length: 17 residues. Trimming at V came to 2 bases and at J to 4 bases, leaving 8 bases not matched to a gene. This CDR3 reads CAISEPLTSGNADTQYF. CDR3 nucleotides: TGTGCCATCAGTGAGCCGCTGACTAGCGGGAACGCAGATACGCAGTATTTT.

This chain links TRBV6-1 with TRBJ2-5, with 11 bases aligning to TRBD2. The CDR3 length is 18 residues. The germline V gene encodes CDR1 MNHNS and CDR2 SASEGT. V lost 2 bases and J lost 0; bases outside the gene matches: 8. CDR3 residues: CASSEKRLAGTYQETQYF. The CDR3 region has the DNA TGTGCCAGCAGTGAAAAAAGACTAGCGGGAACCTACCAAGAGACCCAGTACTTC.

CDR3 region: CASSLRDYYEQYF. CDR3 coding DNA: TGTGCCAGCAGCCTCCGGGACTACTACGAGCAGTACTTC. The V and J genes are TRBV11-1 and TRBJ2-7; 7 bases are shared with TRBD2. The V gene end was trimmed by 5 bases and the J gene end by 3 bases; junction bases not matched to a gene: 4. The CDR3 spans 13 residues. Germline values: CDR1 SGHAT, CDR2 FQDESV (reference sequence).

This clone has a single count. The V and J genes are TRBV14 and TRBJ2-1; 15 bases map to TRBD2. CDR1 and CDR2 from the germline V gene are SGHDN and FVKESK. The length of the CDR3 is 17 residues. V was pared by 2 bases and J by 2 bases, with 1 base of the junction left unmatched. In nucleotides, the CDR3 is TGTGCCAGCAGCCAATGGACTAGCGGGAGGGCCTACAATGAGCAGTTCTTC. Protein product: CASSQWTSGRAYNEQFF.

This chain connects TRBV3-1 (or the pseudogene TRBV3-2) to TRBJ1-5; no clear D gene. Trimming left V 1 base short and J 4 bases short, with 29 bases between. This CDR3 is 21 amino acids long. Germline CDR1 reads LGHDT; CDR2 reads YNNKEL (reference sequence). The chain's CDR3 is CASSQAPLHMDGNALNQPQHF. In nucleotides, the CDR3 is TGTGCCAGCAGCCAAGCGCCGCTCCACATGGACGGGAACGCCTTGAATCAGCCCCAGCATTTT.

This chain connects TRBV14 to TRBJ2-5; tentative D call: TRBD2 (6 bases). Germline-derived CDR1 and CDR2 are SGHDN and FVKESK. The CDR3 covers 12 residues. V was trimmed by 4 bases and J by 5 bases, leaving 8 bases between them. CDR3 loop: CASSRLEETQYF. CDR3 coding DNA: TGTGCCAGCAGCCGACTAGAGGAGACCCAGTACTTC.

The rearrangement joins TRBV6-6 to TRBJ2-7; D may be TRBD2 (6 bases). The germline V gene has CDR1 MNHNY and CDR2 SVGAGI (reference sequence). The CDR3 consists of 14 residues. The V gene lost 5 bases and the J gene lost 6 bases, with 17 bases spanning the gap. Written as DNA, the CDR3 is TGTGCCAGCAGTACCTACGGGAGAGCAGCCGAGCAGTACTTC. It specifies CASSTYGRAAEQYF.

This clone was counted between two and nine times. V is TRBV5-1 and J is TRBJ2-1; 8 bases match TRBD2. Trimming at V came to 4 bases and at J to 2 bases, leaving 8 bases not matched to a gene. Germline V gene data show CDR1 as SGHRS and CDR2 as YFSETQ. The CDR3 runs to 16 residues. The CDR3 reads CASSQSGSQTYNEQFF. DNA for the CDR3: TGCGCCAGCAGCCAAAGCGGGAGCCAAACCTACAATGAGCAGTTCTTC.

This clone appeared once. The chain links TRBV6-6 to TRBJ1-1; 7 positions agree with TRBD1. The CDR3 covers 11 residues. The germline gives CDR1 MNHNY, CDR2 SVGAGI (reference sequence). The J segment lost 6 bases and the V segment lost 6 bases, leaving 1 base of the junction unmatched. CDR3 sequence reads: CASSGTAEAFF. The DNA of the CDR3 is TGTGCCAGCAGCGGGACAGCTGAAGCTTTCTTT.

J is TRBJ2-3 and V is TRBV29-1; 8 bases align to TRBD1. Germline loops: CDR1 SQVTM, CDR2 ANQGSEA. The CDR3 runs to 14 residues. Trimming removed 8 bases from V and 2 bases from J; junction bases left unmatched: 9. In DNA, the CDR3 is TGCAGCATTCGACAGGGGATGGCCACAGATACGCAGTATTTT. Protein sequence: CSIRQGMATDTQYF.

This chain uses TRBV28 with TRBJ1-6; D call uncertain. Germline CDR1 reads MDHEN; CDR2 reads SYDVKM. V was shortened by 4 bases and J by 14 bases, with 9 bases between the two germline ends. The CDR3 has 11 residues. This chain's CDR3 is CASSWETTLHF. CDR3 sequence (DNA): TGTGCCAGCAGTTGGGAGACCACCCTCCACTTT.